This T cell receptor beta chain was found in a study of blood T cell repertoires in COVID-19. Profiled with immunoSEQ multiplex PCR; TCRdb holds only in-frame clones, not every one. The sample carries approximately 200,000 clones, roughly four fifths recorded once. Germline lookup yields CDR1 SGDLS and CDR2 YYNGEE. The CDR3 is 16 residues long. The J segment lost 8 bases and the V segment lost 0 bases, leaving 8 bases of the junction unmatched. The chain links TRBV9 to TRBJ2-1; 10 bases map to TRBD2. This TCR was sampled from a man aged 40-50 years who had recovered from COVID-19. The sequenced sample consisted of PBMCs or T cells enriched from blood (not recorded which). CDR3 amino acids: CASSVALAGVGDEQFF. For the CDR3, the DNA is TGTGCCAGCAGCGTAGCTCTAGCGGGAGTTGGGGATGAGCAGTTCTTC.